This TCR beta chain was sequenced during a study of shared clonotypes between healthy human individuals (dated by TCRdb to the early 2020s). Some background on the complete study: The cohort included three men and two women between 18 and 49 years of age. Per donor, three plates each were used for CD4 naive and CD4 memory, two for CD8 naive, and one for CD8 memory. The study deeply sequenced blood TCR repertoires of five healthy adults to estimate repertoire size and the extent of clonotype sharing between individuals. Libraries were prepared and TCR repertoires were sequenced by different laboratories using diverse techniques, in order to increase sequencing depth and limit assay-specific biases. Between about 0.9 and 9 billion PBMCs per donor were obtained by leukapheresis. Broad study findings and their caveats: Across a handful of donors, about 4.5% of naive CD4, 3% to 4% of naive CD8, around 2.5% of memory CD4, and roughly 0.41% of memory CD8 clonotypes were shared. Sampling was restricted to blood, and TCR repertoires in tissues likely differ from the TCR repertoires found in blood. Larger estimated clonotype richness was generally found for naive subsets than for memory subsets. Compared with non-shared clonotypes, clonotypes shared by all four sorted-subset donors had higher generation probabilities. Pairwise subsampling led to the expectation that sequencing depth would affect the degree of clonotype sharing among donors. The small number of donors limited the genetic and exposure-history diversity represented. Even with the large sequencing depth, rarefaction of the sorted-subset datasets indicated that sequencing was incomplete.

A remark on this clone: Its antigen is not yet known. Within one base of it there is no much larger clone, and no base qualities were kept.

From its cysteine to its phenylalanine, the CDR3 spans 17 amino acids. CDR3 DNA is the only sequence kept; it has 51 bases, read in frame from the first base. For CDR1 and CDR2, the germline V gene lists MDHEN and SYDVKM. Trimming costs V 2 bases and J 11 bases, and their ends lie 25 bases apart. Using the deep immunoSEQ assay, multiplex PCR amplified TCR CDR3 regions from genomic DNA. Extracted genomic DNA from each cell subset was spread evenly across all wells of several immunoSEQ 96-well plates, with each plate serving as a replicate. Each replicate PCR for sorted subsets received roughly 200 ng genomic DNA, equal to about 30,000 T cell genomes. The purified libraries were quantified using a Qubit 3.0 fluorometer, sized with a Bioanalyzer 2100, and then quantified again using the KAPA Library Quantification kit. A separate single-read 150-cycle Illumina NextSeq 550 flow cell was used to sequence each immunoSEQ 96-well plate. In the paper's pipeline: Because only junctional sequences without quality scores were contained in the immunoSEQ output, filtering matching that applied to full-length reads could not be performed. Sequences were annotated with PyIR, a Python wrapper for IgBLAST v1.9, using IMGT germline references to assign V/J genes and CDR3. Reads were removed for weak V/J assignments (E-value above 1e-6), missing CDR3, stop codons, out-of-frame junctions, or ambiguous translated residues. V3J clonotypes were defined as sequences sharing an identical inferred V gene, J gene, and CDR3 amino acid sequence. Percentage overlap between repertoires was computed as shared unique clonotypes divided by the size of the smaller repertoire. Repertoire richness was assessed with RTK rarefaction, the Chao1 estimator, and Recon v2.1 estimates of unobserved clonotypes. For all TCRbeta clonotypes obtained by the gDNA method from four donors, generation probabilities were computed with OLGA. TCRdb limited this immuneACCESS table to in-frame rearrangements with V and J called. A share of clones is missing; checked studies link under half to unresolved V genes, and the rest is unexplained. V and J calls and clone size are given by that table; D and trimming were obtained from the DNA. The sample yields about 2.1 million clones; 93% were counted once. The ten largest clones add up to less than 2% of the sample.

For the CD8 naive samples, CD45RO-negative cells were positively selected for CCR7, yielding a CD45RA+CCR7+ population from which TemRA cells were excluded. Donors were healthy HIV-negative adults with no recently reported acute infections or vaccinations. All donors were Caucasian adults living in Nashville, Tennessee, USA. After blood collection by leukapheresis, PBMCs were isolated using Ficoll-Histopaque density gradient centrifugation and then cryopreserved in the vapor phase of liquid nitrogen. Analytical flow cytometry was used to check the purity and quantity of every magnetically sorted T cell population. Genomic DNA was isolated from every sorted fraction and measured by UV absorbance on a Nanodrop 2000c.

The sample was naive CD8+ T cells from PBMCs. In light of the paper, this sample's cell subset or site label describes: CD45RA+CCR7+. The chain is assembled from TRBV28 and TRBJ1-5; too little of a D gene remains to name it. This clonotype originated in a man younger than 35 in good health. Some clones in this sample may be carry-over from other donors' samples. The sequenced DNA: TGTGCCAGCAGTTTAGGATACAGTGAGGAGGAGAGGTCAGCCCAGCATTTT. It is translated as CASSLGYSEEERSAQHF.